These T cell receptor beta chains were read from a single sample in a study of T-cell memory formation after mild COVID-19. A single record per CDR3 protein comes from TCRdb applying MiXCR to the 5' RACE reads. The sample includes about 420,000 distinct CDR3 sequences, less than 25% of them seen just once. The sequencing input was PBMCs or a T cell subset sorted from them (not recorded which). The receptors were sampled from an adult woman who had mild COVID-19 (a few samples of this study predate the infection). Cell type and time point are not known. The CDR3 runs from the conserved cysteine through the conserved F or W. Fields, in order: V gene, clone size, J gene, D gene, CDR3 DNA, CDR3 protein. The D gene is left open where the match is weak. Only part of the rows carry a size: once, few, many, or a class if the clone is expanded.

TRBV7-8	few	TRBJ2-1	TRBD2	TGTGCCAGCAGCTTAGAAACCGGGACTAGCGTATACAATGAGCAGTTCTTC	CASSLETGTSVYNEQFF
TRBV28	NA	TRBJ2-3	TRBD1	TGTGCCAGCAGGCAACCCACAGGGGTTGGCACAGATACGCAGTATTTT	CASRQPTGVGTDTQYF
TRBV5-5	few	TRBJ2-3	NA	TGTGCCAGCGGCCTTGGCGGGGAGAGCACAGATACGCAGTATTTT	CASGLGGESTDTQYF
TRBV18	NA	TRBJ2-1	NA	TGTGCCAGCTCACCGCGACAGGAAAATGAGCAGTTCTTC	CASSPRQENEQFF
TRBV12-3/TRBV12-4	few	TRBJ2-3	NA	TGTGCCAGCAGTTTAGGACTACCCCCCACAGATACGCAGTATTTT	CASSLGLPPTDTQYF
TRBV5-1	NA	TRBJ2-1	NA	TGCGCCAGCGCCATTGCGGGGGCCTATAATGAGCAGTTCTTC	CASAIAGAYNEQFF
TRBV7-6	NA	TRBJ2-5	NA	TGTGCCAGCAGGCTAGGGGCAGGGGAAAGGGAGACCCAGTACTTC	CASRLGAGERETQYF
TRBV7-9	few	TRBJ2-5	NA	TGTGCCAGCAGAGTGGGGGGCTGGAGGGAGACCCAGTACTTC	CASRVGGWRETQYF
TRBV5-1	NA	TRBJ2-7	NA	TGCGCCAGCAGCGCACAAATATCGGGACATACCTACGAGCAGTACTTC	CASSAQISGHTYEQYF
TRBV5-8	NA	TRBJ1-5	NA	TGTGCCAGCAGCTTGTCCCTAGACGGATCTAGCAATCAGCCCCAGCATTTT	CASSLSLDGSSNQPQHF
TRBV7-2	NA	TRBJ2-5	NA	TGTGCCAGCAGCTTAGTGTTGACAGGATGGGAGACCCAGTACTTC	CASSLVLTGWETQYF
TRBV20-1	many	TRBJ2-1	TRBD2	TGCAGTGCTAGAGATCCGACTAGCGGGGGGAATGAGCAGTTCTTC	CSARDPTSGGNEQFF
TRBV7-9	NA	TRBJ2-1	TRBD2	TGTGCCATCCCTCGGACTAGCGAGGACAATGAGCAGTTCTTC	CAIPRTSEDNEQFF
TRBV5-1	few	TRBJ2-1	NA	TGCGCCAGCAGCTGGGGGGCCCCGAGATACAATGAGCAGTTCTTC	CASSWGAPRYNEQFF
TRBV5-1	many	TRBJ2-3	NA	TGCGCCAGCAGCCTAGCTAGCACTTCCACAGATACGCAGTATTTT	CASSLASTSTDTQYF
TRBV27	NA	TRBJ1-2	NA	TGTGCCAGCAGTTTATCTGGGGGCAGACATGGCTACACCTTC	CASSLSGGRHGYTF
TRBV11-3	NA	TRBJ1-2	NA	TGTGCCAGCAGCCAGAACGGGGGCTATGGCTACACCTTC	CASSQNGGYGYTF
TRBV12-3/TRBV12-4	few	TRBJ1-6	NA	TGTGCCAGCAGTTTCCAGGGGTTCAATTCACCCCTCCACTTT	CASSFQGFNSPLHF
TRBV4-2	NA	TRBJ1-3	NA	TGTGCCAGCAGCCAAGATACGGGGGGGGGACACTCTGGAAACACCATATATTTT	CASSQDTGGGHSGNTIYF
TRBV3-1	NA	TRBJ2-5	TRBD2	TGTGCCAGCTCCGGGACTAGCGGGGACTATTACCAAGAGACCCAGTACTTC	CASSGTSGDYYQETQYF
TRBV9	NA	TRBJ2-7	NA	TGTGCCAGCAGTCGGGACCCATCCTACGAGCAGTACTTC	CASSRDPSYEQYF
TRBV11-3	NA	TRBJ2-1	TRBD2	TGTGCCAGCAGCCCCGTGACGGGAGGGCTGGGTGAGCAGTTCTTC	CASSPVTGGLGEQFF
TRBV3-1	many	TRBJ2-3	NA	TGTGCCAGCAGCCAAGCTCTATCCGGAGATACGCAGTATTTT	CASSQALSGDTQYF
TRBV20-1	few	TRBJ1-1	TRBD1	TGCAGTGCTAGGGAGCAGGGGGCTCGGCCTGAAGCTTTCTTT	CSAREQGARPEAFF
TRBV4-2	few	TRBJ2-7	NA	TGTGCCAGCAGCCAATCGCAGAGCTCCTACGAGCAGTACTTC	CASSQSQSSYEQYF
TRBV5-6	few	TRBJ2-7	TRBD2	TGTGCCAGCAGCCATCGGGAGGCCTACGAGCAGTACTTC	CASSHREAYEQYF
TRBV7-8	few	TRBJ1-1	NA	TGTGCCAGCAGCTTAGGAGAAGGCAGGGCGACTGAAGCTTTCTTT	CASSLGEGRATEAFF
TRBV9	NA	TRBJ2-1	TRBD1	TGTGCCAGCAGCGCCCGGGGACAGGACGAGGAGCAGTTCTTC	CASSARGQDEEQFF